This is a list of T cell receptor beta chains from one sample in a study of blood T cell repertoires in COVID-19. Sequencing used immunoSEQ multiplex PCR; TCRdb keeps in-frame clones, though not all of them. Of over 150,000 clones in the sample, 85% were seen once. Sample: peripheral blood. These receptors were collected from an elderly woman with COVID-19, enrolled during active disease. CDR3s include the opening cysteine and the closing phenylalanine or tryptophan. A D gene is named only where the DNA matches it firmly. Rows give clone size only sometimes, using once, few, many, or a class for an expanded clone.

NA	NA	TRBJ2-6	TRBV2	TGTGCCAGCAGTTCAGACCGGGTACCCTCTGGGGCCAACGTCCTGACTTTC	CASSSDRVPSGANVLTF
few	NA	TRBJ2-3	TRBV9	TGTGCCAGCAGCCCATCTTTGGGCCGTGGCCTCACAGATACGCAGTATTTT	CASSPSLGRGLTDTQYF
NA	TRBD1	TRBJ1-1	TRBV5-1	TGCGCCAGCAGCTCTGGACAGGGCGGAATGAACACTGAAGCTTTCTTT	CASSSGQGGMNTEAFF
NA	NA	TRBJ1-3	TRBV3-1/TRBV3-2	TGTGCCAGCAGCCAGCAGGGGTCGAGTGGAAACACCATATATTTT	CASSQQGSSGNTIYF
NA	NA	TRBJ1-5	TRBV21-1	TGTGCCAGCATCCCACCTCCGGGACAGGGGGCTCCTTACAATCAGCCCCAGCATTTT	CASIPPPGQGAPYNQPQHF
once	NA	TRBJ2-6	TRBV7-3	TGTGCCAGCAGCAGCCCGGGGGCCAACGTCCTGACTTTC	CASSSPGANVLTF
NA	NA	TRBJ1-4	TRBV7-7	TGTGCTAGCACCGGACCCGGGGGGGATAATGAAAAACTGTTTTTT	CASTGPGGDNEKLFF
NA	TRBD2	TRBJ2-2	TRBV5-4	TGTGCCAGCAGCCCATCACTAGCGGGAGCGACCGGGGAGCTGTTTTTT	CASSPSLAGATGELFF
NA	NA	TRBJ2-5	TRBV3-1/TRBV3-2	TGTGCCAGCAGCCAAGATGCGACTAGGACGGGAGAGACCCAGTACTTC	CASSQDATRTGETQYF
once	TRBD1	TRBJ1-1	TRBV3-1/TRBV3-2	TGTGCCAGCAGTCATGGACAGGCAGAAGCTTTCTTT	CASSHGQAEAFF
NA	NA	TRBJ1-3	TRBV6-5	TGTGCCAGCAGTTACTCCCGGGGATCCTCTGGAAACACCATATATTTT	CASSYSRGSSGNTIYF
NA	TRBD1	TRBJ1-1	TRBV10-3	TGTGCCATCAGTGCGACCGGGACAGAGAACACTGAAGCTTTCTTT	CAISATGTENTEAFF
NA	NA	TRBJ2-3	TRBV1	TGCACCAGCAGCCTCGGGACTAGCGGCACAGATACGCAGTATTTT	CTSSLGTSGTDTQYF
NA	NA	TRBJ1-5	TRBV3-1/TRBV3-2	TGTGCCAGCAGCCAAGATTGGAGGGGCCCCCAGCATTTT	CASSQDWRGPQHF
NA	NA	TRBJ1-2	TRBV4-1	TGCGCCAGCGGGCAGGTGGGCTATGGCTACACCTTC	CASGQVGYGYTF
NA	TRBD2	TRBJ2-1	TRBV9	TGTGCCAGCAGCCAAACTGGACTAGCGCGGACAGATGAGCAGTTCTTC	CASSQTGLARTDEQFF
NA	TRBD2	TRBJ2-5	TRBV29-1	TGCAGCGTCTTTGCGGGAGGGCAAGAGACCCAGTACTTC	CSVFAGGQETQYF
few	NA	TRBJ1-4	TRBV19	TGTGCCAGTAGACCTAGGGGGGGCGATGAAAAACTGTTTTTT	CASRPRGGDEKLFF
NA	TRBD2	TRBJ2-3	TRBV3-1/TRBV3-2	TGTGCCAGCAGTCAGACTAGCGGGGGGGCCTCTAGCACAGATACGCAGTATTTT	CASSQTSGGASSTDTQYF
NA	NA	TRBJ1-1	TRBV28	TGTGCCAGCAGTTTCCCTTCGGGGAAGGACACTGAAGCTTTCTTT	CASSFPSGKDTEAFF
NA	TRBD1	TRBJ1-2	TRBV5-6	TGTGCCAGCAGCCCGGACAGGGCTAACTATGGCTACACCTTC	CASSPDRANYGYTF
NA	NA	TRBJ2-1	TRBV18	TGTGCCAGCTCACCACCGGCAGGCGACAATGAGCAGTTCTTC	CASSPPAGDNEQFF
NA	NA	TRBJ1-1	TRBV7-3	TGTGCCAGCAGCCCCCGGTCAGGGAACACTGAAGCTTTCTTT	CASSPRSGNTEAFF
NA	TRBD1	TRBJ2-5	TRBV7-9	TGTGCCAGCAGGCGTATCCCCGGGACAGGGGAGGGGGAGACCCAGTACTTC	CASRRIPGTGEGETQYF
once	TRBD1	TRBJ1-2	TRBV3-1/TRBV3-2	TGTGCCAGCAGCCCACAAGGGACAGGGGGCTATGGCTACACCTTC	CASSPQGTGGYGYTF
NA	TRBD2	TRBJ2-5	TRBV12-5	TGTGCTAGTGGCCCACTAGCGGGGGCCCAAGAGACCCAGTACTTC	CASGPLAGAQETQYF
NA	NA	TRBJ1-5	TRBV23-1	TGCGCCAGCAGCGGGGGAGACCCCTTTAGCAATCAGCCCCAGCATTTT	CASSGGDPFSNQPQHF
NA	NA	TRBJ1-1	TRBV5-1	TGCGCCAGCAGCGACCGGGGGATCAGGATGAACACTGAAGCTTTCTTT	CASSDRGIRMNTEAFF
NA	NA	TRBJ1-2	TRBV5-1	TGCGCCAGCAGCCCGGAAGGGGCAGGTGGCTACACCTTC	CASSPEGAGGYTF
NA	NA	TRBJ1-1	TRBV12-3/TRBV12-4	TGTGCCAGCAGTTTTGAGTACACTGAAGCTTTCTTT	CASSFEYTEAFF
few	TRBD2	TRBJ2-2	TRBV5-1	TGCGCCAGCAGCCGAGGCCTAGCGGCCAACACCGGGGAGCTGTTTTTT	CASSRGLAANTGELFF
NA	TRBD1	TRBJ1-6	TRBV4-1	TGCGCCAGCAGCCGTGGACAGGGTAATTCACCCCTCCACTTT	CASSRGQGNSPLHF
NA	TRBD1	TRBJ2-6	TRBV9	TGTGCCAGCAGCGTAGGAACAGGGGCCCTCTCTGGGGCCAACGTCCTGACTTTC	CASSVGTGALSGANVLTF
NA	NA	TRBJ2-7	TRBV15	TGTGCCACCAGCAGAGATCGGGGGTCCTACGAGCAGTACTTC	CATSRDRGSYEQYF
NA	TRBD2	TRBJ2-3	TRBV5-1	TGCGCCAGCATGACTAGCGGAGATACGCAGTATTTT	CASMTSGDTQYF
NA	NA	TRBJ1-3	TRBV5-1	TGCGCCAGCAGCTTGTTGGTAGGGGCCAACACCATATATTTT	CASSLLVGANTIYF
NA	TRBD2	TRBJ2-3	TRBV18	TGTGCCAGCTCACTTTTCCTAGCGGGAGGCACAGATACGCAGTATTTT	CASSLFLAGGTDTQYF
NA	TRBD1	TRBJ1-5	TRBV4-2	TGTGCCAGCAGTTATACCGACAGGGCTCCCCAGCCCCAGCATTTT	CASSYTDRAPQPQHF
NA	NA	TRBJ2-4	TRBV5-4	TGTGCCAGCAGGGTTGACAGAAGTATAAACATTCAGTACTTC	CASRVDRSINIQYF
NA	NA	TRBJ1-2	TRBV7-3	TGTGCCAGCAGCTATGGGGAGGGTCGCGGCTACACCTTC	CASSYGEGRGYTF
NA	NA	TRBJ1-2	TRBV2	TGTGCCAGCAGTGTACAGGGTCACGGCTACACCTTC	CASSVQGHGYTF
NA	NA	TRBJ1-1	TRBV7-9	TGTGCCAGCAGCTTAGCCTGGGGCAAAACTGAAGCTTTCTTT	CASSLAWGKTEAFF
medium-sized	NA	TRBJ1-6	TRBV19	TGTGCCAGTAGTATTGGGGACACTGATTCACCCCTCCACTTT	CASSIGDTDSPLHF
many	TRBD1	TRBJ2-2	TRBV5-1	TGCGCCAGCAGCTTCGACAGGGGAGGTAGCGGGGAGCTGTTTTTT	CASSFDRGGSGELFF
NA	NA	TRBJ1-2	TRBV2	TGTGCCAGCAGTCAACAGGATCTCCCTTACTATGGCTACACCTTC	CASSQQDLPYYGYTF
NA	TRBD1	TRBJ1-5	TRBV18	TGTGCCAGCTCACCACTAGGACAGGGTGGACAGCCCCAGCATTTT	CASSPLGQGGQPQHF
few	NA	TRBJ1-6	TRBV19	TGTGCCAGTAGAGGAAGCGCGCTTGGAGGCTCCTATAATTCACCCCTCCACTTT	CASRGSALGGSYNSPLHF
once	NA	TRBJ1-3	TRBV4-2	TGTGCCAGCAGCCAAGGACGGGGCTCTGGAAACACCATATATTTT	CASSQGRGSGNTIYF
NA	NA	TRBJ1-4	TRBV19	TGTGCCAGTAGTATTCGGACAGTTGAAAAACTGTTTTTT	CASSIRTVEKLFF
NA	TRBD2	TRBJ2-1	TRBV4-1	TGCGCCAGCAGCCGCCAACTAGCGGGAGAAGGGAACAATGAGCAGTTCTTC	CASSRQLAGEGNNEQFF
NA	NA	TRBJ2-7	TRBV19	TGTGCCAGTAGCCCCGCCGAACAGGGTTACGTCGACTCCTACGAGCAGTACTTC	CASSPAEQGYVDSYEQYF
NA	NA	TRBJ1-2	TRBV5-4	TGTGCCAGCACATCCCGAGGGGGTAGCTACACCTTC	CASTSRGGSYTF
NA	NA	TRBJ2-1	TRBV4-1	TGCGCCAGCAGCCGTGGGGGGGCAGGGGGCCCAACCTCCTACAATGAGCAGTTCTTC	CASSRGGAGGPTSYNEQFF
NA	TRBD2	TRBJ2-7	TRBV11-2	TGTGCCAGCAGCTTGGGGGCGGGAGGGGGCTACGAGCAGTACTTC	CASSLGAGGGYEQYF